This passage covers 10 T cell receptor beta chains from one sample sequenced in a study of shared clonotypes between healthy human individuals. Only in-frame clones appear in the TCRdb table, and some are missing; sequencing was by immunoSEQ multiplex PCR. The sample includes roughly 500,000 clones, more than 95% of them seen just once. The source material was naive CD4+ T cells sorted from blood. Subset reported: CD45RA+ positively selected. Receptors were obtained from a woman aged 25-40 years in good health.

V gene TRBV7-9 combines with J gene TRBJ2-7; the D gene is possibly TRBD1 (6 bases). Germline V lookup: CDR1 SEHNR, CDR2 FQNEAQ (reference sequence). V lost 0 bases and J lost 5, with 11 bases in between. CDR3 size: 14 residues. The CDR3 coding sequence is TGTGCCAGCAGCTTAGCGGTCAGGGGAAACGAGCAGTACTTC. The encoded protein is CASSLAVRGNEQYF. Together with reference TRBV7-9 and TRBJ2-7, the CDR3 gives the full variable domain: DTGVSQNPRHKITKRGQNVTFRCDPISEHNRLYWYRQTLGQGPEFLTYFQNEAQLEKSRLLSDRFSAERPKGSFSTLEIQRTEQGDSAMYLCASSLAVRGNEQYFGPGTRLTVT.

The chain has TRBV27 and TRBJ1-2; 7 bases line up with TRBD1. V lost 6 bases to trimming and J lost 6 bases; unmatched junction nucleotides: 10. Looked up from germline, CDR1 is MNHEY and CDR2 is SMNVEV (reference sequence). The CDR3 runs 14 residues. The CDR3: CASSKQGTQDGYTF. The CDR3 nucleotides read TGTGCCAGCAGCAAACAGGGGACTCAAGATGGCTACACCTTC.

The chain employs TRBV5-1 and TRBJ1-1; D uncertain. Germline V gene sequence: CDR1 SGHRS, CDR2 YFSETQ. Between the trimmed V and J ends, which lost 3 bases and 7 bases, there was a span of 16 bases. This CDR3 region has 14 residues. The chain's CDR3 is CASSSLTAKGEAFF. The CDR3 DNA reads as TGCGCCAGCAGCTCCCTAACAGCGAAGGGTGAAGCTTTCTTT.

The V call is TRBV9, the J call TRBJ1-2, with 11 bases that match TRBD1. Trimming removed 3 bases from V and 8 bases from J; junction bases left unmatched: 6. Per germline, CDR1 SGDLS and CDR2 YYNGEE. This CDR3 contains 14 residues. This chain's CDR3 is CASSAGQGAGGYTF. In DNA, the CDR3 is TGTGCCAGCAGCGCCGGACAGGGGGCAGGGGGCTACACCTTC.

The V call is TRBV18, the J call TRBJ2-1; D is undetermined. Germline values: CDR1 KGHSH, CDR2 LQKENI. Trimming pared 0 bases from V and 4 bases from J, leaving 10 bases between. The CDR3 totals 15 residues. The CDR3 loop is CASSPPSTRYNEQFF. The CDR3 bases are TGTGCCAGCTCACCACCGAGCACCCGGTACAATGAGCAGTTCTTC. Variable domain in full (rest from reference TRBV18 and TRBJ2-1): NAGVMQNPRHLVRRRGQEARLRCSPMKGHSHVYWYRQLPEEGLKFMVYLQKENIIDESGMPKERFSAEFPKEGPSILRIQQVVRGDSAAYFCASSPPSTRYNEQFFGPGTRLTVL.

V is TRBV19 and J is TRBJ2-1, with D tentatively TRBD1 or TRBD2 (6 bases each). The CDR3 is made up of 14 amino acids. Germline V CDR1 and CDR2: LNHDA, SQIVND (reference sequence). Trimming pared 6 bases from V and 0 bases from J, leaving 9 bases between. In DNA, the CDR3 is TGTGCCAGTAGGCCGGGGGCCTCCTACAATGAGCAGTTCTTC. This encodes CASRPGASYNEQFF.

This rearrangement joins TRBV4-2 to TRBJ1-5; TRBD1 might be the D (5 bases). Trimming pared 1 base from V and 4 bases from J, leaving 8 bases between. CDR1 and CDR2 (germline): LGHNA, YNFKEQ. The CDR3 loop spans 14 amino acids. CDR3 sequence: CASSQGQINQPQHF. The CDR3 nucleotides read TGTGCCAGCAGCCAAGGACAGATTAATCAGCCCCAGCATTTT.

This chain uses TRBV28 with TRBJ2-7; 9 bases agree with TRBD1. CDR1 and CDR2 from the germline V gene are MDHEN and SYDVKM. This CDR3 is built from 15 residues. The V gene end was trimmed by 3 bases and the J gene end by 5 bases; junction bases not matched to a gene: 8. Written as DNA, the CDR3 is TGTGCCAGCAGTTTTAGAGGGAGGACAGGGGACGAGCAGTACTTC. This encodes CASSFRGRTGDEQYF.

This sequence joins TRBV28 and TRBJ2-7; D is undetermined. Trimming shortened V by 5 bases and J by 6 bases, and 11 bases separated the two germline ends. Germline CDR1 is MDHEN and CDR2 is SYDVKM. The CDR3 runs to 12 residues. The CDR3 bases are TGTGCCAGCAGTGGCGAGGATCCCGAGCAGTACTTC. Its protein product is CASSGEDPEQYF.

J is TRBJ2-2 and V is TRBV27, with D unresolved. V lost 2 bases, J lost 7 bases, and 14 bases lay in between. CDR3 length: 15 amino acids. Germline V lookup: CDR1 MNHEY, CDR2 SMNVEV (reference sequence). The CDR3 reads CASSLRATIDGELFF. CDR3 sequence (DNA): TGTGCCAGCAGTTTACGGGCAACCATTGACGGGGAGCTGTTTTTT.